This record concerns one TCR beta chain sequence. This sample was included in a study of blood T cell repertoires in COVID-19. Repertoires were generated with immunoSEQ multiplex PCR, while TCRdb's copy carries only in-frame clones and drops some. The sample has 200,000 to 300,000 clones; approximately 83% are singletons. This clonotype was obtained from a woman between 25 and 40 years old who had recovered from COVID-19. Sequencing was carried out using peripheral blood.

The CDR3 nucleotides read TGTGCCAGCAGTTCGGACAGGATCCACGAGCAGTACTTC. Its protein is CASSSDRIHEQYF. The J gene is TRBJ2-7, the V gene TRBV27; 7 bases are shared with TRBD1. The J segment lost 5 bases and the V segment lost 4 bases, leaving 5 bases of the junction unmatched. Germline lookup yields CDR1 MNHEY and CDR2 SMNVEV (reference sequence). This CDR3 has 13 residues.